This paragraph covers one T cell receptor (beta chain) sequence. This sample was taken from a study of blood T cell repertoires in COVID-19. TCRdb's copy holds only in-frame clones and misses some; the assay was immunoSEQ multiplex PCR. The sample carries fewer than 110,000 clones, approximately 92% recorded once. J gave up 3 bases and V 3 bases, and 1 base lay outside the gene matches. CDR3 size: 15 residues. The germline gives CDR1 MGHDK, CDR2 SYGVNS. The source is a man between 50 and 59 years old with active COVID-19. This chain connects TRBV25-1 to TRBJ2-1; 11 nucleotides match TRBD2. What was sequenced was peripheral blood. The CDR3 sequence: CASSDGLAGYNEQFF. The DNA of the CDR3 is TGTGCCAGCAGTGACGGACTAGCGGGCTACAATGAGCAGTTCTTC.